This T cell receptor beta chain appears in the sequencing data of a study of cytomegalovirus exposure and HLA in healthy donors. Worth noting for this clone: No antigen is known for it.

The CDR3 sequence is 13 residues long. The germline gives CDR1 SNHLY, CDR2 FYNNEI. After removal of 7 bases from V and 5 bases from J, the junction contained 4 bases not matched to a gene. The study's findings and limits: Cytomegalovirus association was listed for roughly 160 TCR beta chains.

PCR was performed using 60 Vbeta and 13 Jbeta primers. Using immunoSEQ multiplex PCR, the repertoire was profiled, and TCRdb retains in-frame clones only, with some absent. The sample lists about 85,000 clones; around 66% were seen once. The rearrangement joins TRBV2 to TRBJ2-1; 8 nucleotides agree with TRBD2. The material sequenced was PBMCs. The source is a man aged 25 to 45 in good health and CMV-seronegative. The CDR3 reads CASKLAANNEQFF. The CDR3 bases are TGTGCCAGCAAACTAGCGGCCAACAATGAGCAGTTCTTC.